The 26 T cell receptor beta chains below come from one sample, sequenced in a study of breast tumors, draining lymph nodes, adjacent tissues. TCRdb analysed the multiplex PCR reads with MiXCR anew, one entry per CDR3 protein. The sample has around 130,000 distinct CDR3 sequences; less than 20% are singletons. Axillary draining lymph nodes of breast cancer patients supplied the node samples. Sequenced sample: axillary lymph node tissue. These receptors were collected from a female donor with breast cancer. Some clones in this sample may be carry-over from other donors' samples.

This clonotype was counted many times. The V gene is TRBV2, the J gene TRBJ2-3; TRBD2 agrees at 16 bases. The CDR3 spans 16 residues. The V gene's germline CDR1 is SNHLY and CDR2 FYNNEI. The J segment lost 8 bases and the V segment lost 5 bases, leaving 7 bases of the junction unmatched. CDR3 amino acids: CASSIGTSGGALTQYF. CDR3 nucleotides: TGTGCCAGCAGTATCGGGACTAGCGGGGGGGCACTTACGCAGTATTTT.

CDR3 protein: CASTPDGSNTDTQYF. DNA of the CDR3: TGTGCCAGCACCCCCGACGGCTCCAACACAGATACGCAGTATTTT. The V and J genes are TRBV6-1 and TRBJ2-3; no reliable D call. CDR3 length: 15 amino acids. The germline CDR1 and CDR2 sequences are MNHNS and SASEGT. Trimming cost V 7 bases and J 2 bases, with 16 bases left between them.

This clonotype was seen at least ten times. The chain is built from TRBV15 and TRBJ2-3, with 11 bases that match TRBD2. Germline assignment: CDR1 LNHNV and CDR2 YYDKDF (reference sequence). The V and J ends lost 0 bases and 3 bases, in that order; junction bases with no gene match: 8. The CDR3 extends over 18 amino acids. CDR3 DNA: TGTGCCACCAGCAGAGATACGGTAGCGGGGGGGGTAACAGATACGCAGTATTTT. This gives the protein CATSRDTVAGGVTDTQYF.

This clonotype was seen repeatedly, ten times or more. This CDR3 reads CASSPPGQGAYGYTF. The CDR3 coding sequence is TGTGCCAGCAGCCCTCCGGGACAGGGGGCCTATGGCTACACCTTC. This chain connects TRBV7-8 to TRBJ1-2; 12 positions match TRBD1. The V gene's germline CDR1 is SGHVS and CDR2 FQNEAQ. The length of the CDR3 is 15 residues. The ends lost 5 bases at V and 4 bases at J; junction bases unmatched: 5. The whole variable domain, filled in from reference TRBV7-8 and TRBJ1-2, reads GAGVSQSPRYKVAKRGQDVALRCDPISGHVSLFWYQQALGQGPEFLTYFQNEAQLDKSGLPSDRFFAERPEGSVSTLKIQRTQQEDSAVYLCASSPPGQGAYGYTFGSGTRLTVV.

This clonotype came up many times. The chain recombines TRBV29-1 with TRBJ1-5; 7 positions agree with TRBD1. The V gene end was trimmed by 7 bases and the J gene end by 6 bases; junction bases not matched to a gene: 9. The CDR3 totals 13 residues. Per germline, CDR1 SQVTM and CDR2 ANQGSEA. The CDR3 DNA reads as TGCAGCGCTGGGGGGCAGGGGGGTCAGCCCCAGCATTTT. Protein: CSAGGQGGQPQHF.

The sample holds many counts of this clonotype. V usage is TRBV19 and J usage is TRBJ1-2; 8 positions agree with TRBD1. The V segment lost 5 bases and the J segment 4 bases; nucleotides outside the gene matches: 6. Germline values: CDR1 LNHDA, CDR2 SQIVND (reference sequence). The CDR3 sequence is 14 residues long. CDR3 loop: CASSRTGQAYGYTF. CDR3 bases: TGTGCCAGTAGTCGGACAGGGCAGGCCTATGGCTACACCTTC. Using reference TRBV19 and TRBJ1-2 for the parts outside the CDR3, the full variable domain is DGGITQSPKYLFRKEGQNVTLSCEQNLNHDAMYWYRQDPGQGLRLIYYSQIVNDFQKGDIAEGYSVSREKKESFPLTVTSAQKNPTAFYLCASSRTGQAYGYTFGSGTRLTVV.

This clonotype was counted ten times or more. This chain uses TRBV20-1 with TRBJ2-7; D is possibly TRBD2 (5 bases). The germline V gene encodes CDR1 DFQATT and CDR2 SNEGSKA (reference sequence). The CDR3 runs to 14 residues. Deletions cut 3 bases from V and 2 bases from J, with 14 bases between. The CDR3 region is CSASLSGNTYEQYF. Here the CDR3 DNA reads TGCAGTGCTAGTCTGTCCGGGAACACCTACGAGCAGTACTTC.

The sample holds many counts of this clonotype. This chain connects TRBV7-2 to TRBJ2-1; no firm D call. V dropped 5 bases and J dropped 3 bases, with 17 bases sitting between them. Per the germline V gene, CDR1 is SGHTA and CDR2 is FQGNSA. This CDR3 contains 16 residues. The CDR3 DNA is TGTGCCAGCAGCCGTACGCCCCGGTGGATCTACAATGAGCAGTTCTTC. This encodes CASSRTPRWIYNEQFF.

This clonotype was observed at least ten times. This chain uses TRBV2 with TRBJ1-5; 8 bases fit TRBD1. The germline CDR1 and CDR2 sequences are SNHLY and FYNNEI. This CDR3 region has 16 residues. V dropped 6 bases and J dropped 2; count of bases not matched to a gene: 9. The CDR3 DNA reads TGTGCCAGCAGCGGATCCGGGACAGGTGGCAATCAGCCCCAGCATTTT. It yields the protein CASSGSGTGGNQPQHF.

The chain recombines TRBV11-2 with TRBJ2-1; D remains ambiguous. Germline V gene lookup returns CDR1 SGHAT and CDR2 FQNNGV. There are 13 residues in the CDR3. Trimming removed 5 bases from V and 8 bases from J, with 13 bases in between. CDR3 residues: CASSLPSGYEQFF. CDR3 DNA: TGTGCCAGCAGCCTACCCTCCGGGTATGAGCAGTTCTTC.

In this sample, this clonotype turned up once. A much larger clone is a single base away; this may be a read error. The rearrangement joins TRBV27 to TRBJ2-7, with 11 bases matching TRBD1. After removal of 6 bases from V and 3 bases from J, the junction contained 7 bases not matched to a gene. This CDR3 has 15 residues. Per germline, CDR1 MNHEY and CDR2 SMNVEV (reference sequence). CDR3 amino acids: CASSPGQGGLYEQYF. The CDR3 nucleotides read TGTGCCAGCAGCCCGGGACAGGGGGGTCTCTACGAGCAGTACTTC.

This clonotype was found many times. The J gene is TRBJ2-5, the V gene TRBV28, with D perhaps TRBD1 or TRBD2 (5 bases each). The CDR3 runs to 16 residues. Per germline, CDR1 MDHEN and CDR2 SYDVKM. V was pared by 2 bases and J by 4 bases, with 17 bases between. The CDR3: CASSLPTGLRGETQYF. The DNA for the CDR3 is TGTGCCAGCAGTTTACCTACAGGTCTGAGGGGAGAGACCCAGTACTTC.

This clonotype was recorded many times. The chain couples TRBV7-9 to TRBJ2-2; 10 nucleotides agree with TRBD2. The length of the CDR3 is 17 residues. The trim removed 4 bases at V and 0 bases at J, leaving 5 bases unmatched. Germline loops: CDR1 SEHNR, CDR2 FQNEAQ (reference sequence). CDR3 coding DNA: TGTGCCAGCAGCTCACTAGCGGGGCGGGCGAACACCGGGGAGCTGTTTTTT. It translates to CASSSLAGRANTGELFF. Combining the CDR3 with reference TRBV7-9 and TRBJ2-2 gives the whole variable domain DTGVSQNPRHKITKRGQNVTFRCDPISEHNRLYWYRQTLGQGPEFLTYFQNEAQLEKSRLLSDRFSAERPKGSFSTLEIQRTEQGDSAMYLCASSSLAGRANTGELFFGEGSRLTVL.

This clonotype showed up many times. J is TRBJ2-7 and V is TRBV4-1; tentative D call: TRBD1 (6 bases). In germline, CDR1 is MGHRA, CDR2 YSYEKL. V gave up 1 base and J gave up 7 bases, with 11 bases separating them. The CDR3 spans 13 residues. Here the CDR3 DNA reads TGCGCCAGCAGCCAAGGGGGGCCAAAGGAGCAGTACTTC. Protein: CASSQGGPKEQYF.

This clonotype was seen just once. This could be a read error, since a much larger clone is one nucleotide away. This chain connects TRBV9 to TRBJ1-5, with a possible D match to TRBD1 (6 bases). Germline V gene data show CDR1 as SGDLS and CDR2 as YYNGEE. The CDR3 is 15 amino acids. This chain's CDR3 is CASSVGQARDQPRHF. Here the CDR3 DNA reads TGTGCCAGCAGCGTAGGACAGGCAAGGGATCAGCCCCGGCATTTT.

In this sample, this clonotype turned up many times. This sequence joins TRBV20-1 and TRBJ2-7; TRBD2 aligns across 8 bases. Losses at the gene ends were 6 bases for V and 6 bases for J; bases not matched to a gene: 10. CDR3 length equals 13 residues. The V gene's germline CDR1 is DFQATT and CDR2 SNEGSKA (reference sequence). The CDR3 loop is CSASTSVVREQYF. CDR3 bases: TGCAGTGCATCGACTAGCGTGGTGCGCGAGCAGTACTTC.

Details on this clonotype: Possible read error: a much larger clone is one base away. DNA of the CDR3: TGTGCCTGGAGTGCACCCAGAACAGGGGGGAACAATCAGCCCCAGCATTTT. It is translated as CAWSAPRTGGNNQPQHF. This rearrangement joins TRBV30 to TRBJ1-5; 8 nucleotides align to TRBD1. J gave up 3 bases and V 1 base, and 11 bases lay outside the gene matches. Germline lookup yields CDR1 GTSNPN and CDR2 SVGIG (reference sequence). The CDR3 loop spans 17 amino acids. The variable domain in full, with the rest retrieved from reference TRBV30 and TRBJ1-5, is SQTIHQWPATLVQPVGSPLSLECTVEGTSNPNLYWYRQAAGRGLQLLFYSVGIGQISSEVPQNLSASRPQDRQFILSSKKLLLSDSGFYLCAWSAPRTGGNNQPQHFGDGTRLSIL.

This clonotype was seen repeatedly, ten times or more. The genes are TRBV9 and TRBJ2-1; D is possibly TRBD2 (6 bases). This CDR3 has 15 amino acids. The germline V gene encodes CDR1 SGDLS and CDR2 YYNGEE. Trimming took 3 bases from V and 7 from J, leaving 17 bases between them. The CDR3 spells CASSEGLAHINEQFF. CDR3 DNA sequence: TGTGCCAGCAGCGAGGGTCTAGCGCATATAAATGAGCAGTTCTTC.

This clonotype was found many times. The gene calls are TRBV7-2 and TRBJ2-3; 8 bases map to TRBD1. Trimming cost V 3 bases and J 4 bases; bases outside gene matches: 6. Germline CDR1 SGHTA, CDR2 FQGNSA. The CDR3 runs 15 residues. The CDR3 loop is CASSLTRGPADTQYF. In DNA, the CDR3 is TGTGCCAGCAGCTTGACCAGGGGGCCGGCAGATACGCAGTATTTT.

This clonotype was recorded many times. V and J are TRBV5-5 and TRBJ1-6; D perhaps matches TRBD1 (5 bases). This CDR3 has 15 amino acids. Germline loops: CDR1 SGHKS, CDR2 YYEKEE (reference sequence). V lost 6 bases and J 8 bases, leaving 18 bases between the germline ends. CDR3 amino acids: CASTPIGGHDSPLHF. The CDR3 DNA reads TGTGCCAGCACCCCCATTGGGGGTCACGATTCACCCCTCCACTTT.

This clonotype was recorded at least ten times. The chain has TRBV6-5 and TRBJ2-7; 7 nucleotides line up with TRBD2. CDR3 length equals 14 residues. V gave up 5 bases and J gave up 9 bases; unmatched junction bases: 13. Germline CDR1 MNHEY, CDR2 SVGAGI. CDR3 nucleotides: TGTGCCAGCAGTCCCCAACGGGGGGATGGGGCGCAGTACTTC. Translating it yields CASSPQRGDGAQYF.

At least ten counts were recorded for this clonotype. This chain links TRBV12-3 or TRBV12-4 with TRBJ2-7, with a possible D match to TRBD1 (6 bases). Trimming left V 5 bases short and J 2 bases short, with 13 bases between. This CDR3 comprises 14 residues. The CDR3 loop reads CASSRPGVTYEQYF. The CDR3 nucleotides are TGTGCCAGCAGTCGCCCAGGGGTGACCTACGAGCAGTACTTC.

Of note for this clonotype: A read error may be the cause here, since a much bigger clone is one base away. The gene calls are TRBV11-2 and TRBJ2-1, with D perhaps matching TRBD1 (6 bases). The CDR3 consists of 16 residues. CDR1 and CDR2 from the germline V gene are SGHAT and FQNNGV. As DNA, the CDR3 is TGTGCCGGCAGCACAGGGCCAGTCGAAGCATACAATGAGCAGTTCTTC. Translating gives CAGSTGPVEAYNEQFF. Based on the CDR3 plus reference TRBV11-2 and TRBJ2-1, the full variable domain is EAGVAQSPRYKIIEKRQSVAFWCNPISGHATLYWYQQILGQGPKLLIQFQNNGVVDDSQLPKDRFSAERLKGVDSTLKIQPAKLEDSAVYLCAGSTGPVEAYNEQFFGPGTRLTVL.

This clonotype was seen ten or more times. The J gene is TRBJ2-1, the V gene TRBV4-1; perhaps TRBD2 as D (6 bases). This CDR3 region has 18 residues. Germline CDR1 and CDR2: MGHRA and YSYEKL. V shed 3 bases and J shed 6 bases, with 24 bases lying between them. CDR3 loop: CASSQDPGTPRDGNEQFF. The CDR3 DNA follows: TGCGCCAGCAGCCAGGACCCCGGGACTCCCAGGGATGGCAATGAGCAGTTCTTC.

This clonotype was found many times. This chain joins TRBV2 and TRBJ2-7, with 7 bases that match TRBD1. The CDR3 runs to 14 residues. J lost 0 bases, V lost 7 bases, and 6 bases had no gene match. The V gene's germline CDR1 is SNHLY and CDR2 FYNNEI. DNA of the CDR3: TGTGCCAGCAATACAGGGGAACTCTCCTACGAGCAGTACTTC. Protein product: CASNTGELSYEQYF.

As regards this clonotype: A much larger clonotype is one base distant, so this may be a read error. J is TRBJ2-1 and V is TRBV11-2, with 12 bases aligning to TRBD2. Germline CDR1 and CDR2: SGHAT and FQNNGV. There are 15 residues in the CDR3. Trimming at V came to 1 base and at J to 11 bases, leaving 6 bases not matched to a gene. The CDR3 reads CASSLGLAGVYKQFF. CDR3 DNA: TGTGCCAGCAGCTTAGGACTAGCGGGAGTCTATAAGCAGTTCTTC.